This T cell receptor beta chain was found in a study of blood T cells in healthy people across ages. Across the whole study: About one barcoded beta molecule per two T cells was captured by template switching.

Study-level results: Changes in expanded clonotypes were possibly confounded, as the CMV status of donors was unknown.

Turning to this clonotype: Antigen specificity is unknown.

The V gene lost 2 bases and the J gene lost 4 bases, with 11 bases spanning the gap. Looked up from germline, CDR1 is MNHNY and CDR2 is SVGAGI (reference sequence). This CDR3 region has 14 residues. Combining a sample-barcoded 5' primer with a J-beta primer mix, a second PCR ran for 7 to 11 cycles. TCRdb re-analysed the 5' RACE reads in MiXCR, keeping a single row per CDR3 protein. The table has 750,000 to 950,000 distinct CDR3 sequences, more than 25% seen once; the top ten hold over 2.5%. A further study also used this sample, focusing on T cells of mothers and their children. This second report adds: Each mother gave over 8 million TCR beta CDR3 reads; each child, about 3 million.

Sequenced material: blood. This receptor was obtained from a boy younger than 18 in good health. The chain employs TRBV6-6 and TRBJ2-5; D gene unclear. CDR3 in DNA: TGTGCCAGCAGTTACCTGGGAAGAGGAGAGACCCAGTACTTC. This gives the protein CASSYLGRGETQYF.